Listed here are 12 T cell receptor beta chains from one sample, sequenced in a study of blood T cell repertoires in COVID-19. Only in-frame clones appear in the TCRdb table, and some are missing; sequencing was by immunoSEQ multiplex PCR. Among 250,000 or so clones listed, 80% to 90% were seen once. Specimen: PBMCs or T cells enriched from blood (not recorded which). These receptor sequences come from a man in his forties or fifties who had recovered from COVID-19.

The rearrangement links TRBV12-3 or TRBV12-4 to TRBJ2-6; a possible D gene is TRBD1 (5 bases). Trimming removed 4 bases from V and 8 bases from J, with 9 bases in between. This CDR3 is built from 13 residues. CDR3 protein: CASSSSGTNVLTF. The CDR3 DNA is TGTGCCAGCAGTTCGTCAGGGACCAACGTCCTGACTTTC.

The chain recombines TRBV6-5 with TRBJ2-1; D is perhaps TRBD2 (7 bases). Germline lookup yields CDR1 MNHEY and CDR2 SVGAGI. There are 15 residues in the CDR3. V was pared by 0 bases and J by 2 bases, with 8 bases between. CDR3 nucleotides: TGTGCCAGCAGTTACTCGCGGGGGCCCTACAATGAGCAGTTCTTC. Translated: CASSYSRGPYNEQFF.

J is TRBJ1-4 and V is TRBV6-5, with a weak D call TRBD1 (5 bases). The germline CDR1 and CDR2 sequences are MNHEY and SVGAGI. Trimming left V 8 bases short and J 8 bases short, with 21 bases between. This CDR3 comprises 15 residues. The CDR3 bases are TGTGCCAGCCGGCGGGACTCAAGAGGAAGCGAAAAACTGTTTTTT. The encoded protein is CASRRDSRGSEKLFF.

The gene calls are TRBV5-1 and TRBJ2-7; the match to TRBD1 covers 8 bases. The CDR3 length is 16 residues. V lost 4 bases, J lost 2 bases, and 11 bases stayed unmatched. The germline gives CDR1 SGHRS, CDR2 YFSETQ. CDR3 nucleotides: TGCGCCAGCAGCGAAGGATGGACAGGGCAACCCTACGAGCAGTACTTC. Translated: CASSEGWTGQPYEQYF.

The V and J genes are TRBV10-3 and TRBJ1-1, with D maybe TRBD1 (6 bases). Trimming took 7 bases from V and 1 from J, leaving 13 bases between them. Per germline, CDR1 ENHRY and CDR2 SYGVKD. This CDR3 region has 14 residues. CDR3 nucleotides: TGTGCCATCACTAACAGGGAGGGGAACACTGAAGCTTTCTTT. Encoded protein: CAITNREGNTEAFF.

The chain is built from TRBV3-1 (or the pseudogene TRBV3-2) and TRBJ2-1; 7 nucleotides match TRBD2. The CDR3 length is 13 residues. V dropped 5 bases and J dropped 7; count of bases not matched to a gene: 5. The germline CDR1 and CDR2 sequences are LGHDT and YNNKEL (reference sequence). The CDR3 here is CASSFGRGNEQFF. The CDR3, as DNA: TGTGCCAGCAGCTTTGGGCGGGGGAATGAGCAGTTCTTC.

V and J are TRBV2 and TRBJ2-5; 7 bases fit TRBD2. J lost 4 bases, V lost 2 bases, and 4 bases had no gene match. Germline CDR1 SNHLY, CDR2 FYNNEI. CDR3 size: 14 residues. The CDR3 protein is CASSEIGEGETQYF. CDR3 sequence (DNA): TGTGCCAGCAGTGAAATCGGGGAGGGAGAGACCCAGTACTTC.

The chain combines TRBV5-6 with TRBJ2-3; D is unclear. With 3 bases removed from V and 4 bases from J, the gap between germline ends came to 6 bases. CDR1 is SGHDT and CDR2 is YYEEEE in the germline V gene. The CDR3 is 12 residues long. The CDR3 loop reads CASSYEADTQYF. The CDR3 DNA follows: TGTGCCAGCAGCTACGAGGCAGATACGCAGTATTTT.

This chain joins TRBV7-9 and TRBJ1-6; TRBD1 matches 10 bases. The CDR3 covers 15 residues. From germline, CDR1 is SEHNR and CDR2 FQNEAQ (reference sequence). V lost 2 bases to trimming and J lost 6 bases; unmatched junction nucleotides: 1. Here the CDR3 reads CASSLRDRGNSPLHF. In DNA, the CDR3 is TGTGCCAGCAGCTTAAGGGACAGGGGTAATTCACCCCTCCACTTT.

The chain is built from TRBV19 and TRBJ1-1; D is ambiguous. Germline CDR1 LNHDA, CDR2 SQIVND (reference sequence). The CDR3 has 13 residues. The V end was cut by 9 bases, the J end by 3 bases, with 14 bases between. CDR3 in DNA: TGTGCCAGCCAGCGGTTCTTTGACACTGAAGCTTTCTTT. Amino acid sequence: CASQRFFDTEAFF.

Turning to this clone: A much larger clone lies a single base off, so this may be a read error. The chain carries TRBV9 and TRBJ2-7; 9 positions match TRBD1. Germline trimming cut 3 bases from V and 0 bases from J; bases unmatched to any gene: 1. Germline values: CDR1 SGDLS, CDR2 YYNGEE. The CDR3 consists of 14 residues. The CDR3 DNA reads TGTGCCAGCAGCGCGACAGGGGGCTCCTACGAGCAGTACTTC. Its translation is CASSATGGSYEQYF.

The chain employs TRBV29-1 and TRBJ2-1, with 10 bases fitting TRBD2. J was trimmed by 7 bases and V by 7 bases; bases with no gene match: 4. The CDR3 is 12 amino acids. Per germline, CDR1 SQVTM and CDR2 ANQGSEA. For the CDR3, the DNA is TGCAGCGGAGCGGGAGGGCCGAATGAGCAGTTCTTC. Its protein product is CSGAGGPNEQFF.